This T cell receptor beta chain was obtained from a study of OX40 agonist ivuxolimab in advanced cancers. Using immunoSEQ multiplex PCR, the repertoire was profiled, and TCRdb retains in-frame clones only, with some absent. The table shows 55,000 to 70,000 clones, with around 80% occurring only once. V dropped 2 bases and J dropped 9 bases, with 17 bases sitting between them. In germline, CDR1 is MNHNY, CDR2 SVGAGI (reference sequence). The length of the CDR3 is 14 residues. With respect to this clone: Its target is not known.

Study results and caveats: Within 6 weeks, CD4+ and CD8+ blood T cells expanded clonally at 0.1 to 3.0 mg/kg.

This TCR came from an adult with an advanced solid tumor such as melanoma, head and neck, liver or kidney cancer. The material sequenced was CD4+ or CD8+ T cells sorted from blood, taken in a trial of the OX40 agonist ivuxolimab. J is TRBJ2-7 and V is TRBV6-6, with unresolved D. DNA of the CDR3: TGTGCCAGCAGTTACGAGGACCGACTCGTCCCGCAGTACTTC. Protein sequence: CASSYEDRLVPQYF.